The present T cell receptor (beta chain) was sequenced within a study of spatial heterogeneity in lung cancer. In the study overall: Combinations of a unique TCR and a UMI were tallied in raw reads, and on average each appeared more than ten times.

Time point meaning: sample taken at primary tumor resection. Whole RNA, isolated from tumor, nontumor lung or frozen PBMC, was sequenced without prior sorting. This clonotype was seen at least ten times. The target antigen is unknown. Germline V gene data show CDR1 as MNHNS and CDR2 as SASEGT. With 6 bases removed from V and 2 bases from J, the gap between germline ends came to 2 bases. The CDR3 totals 10 residues. Unique molecular identifiers tagged every individual TCR cDNA molecule. TCRdb independently ran MiXCR on the 5' RACE reads; one entry per CDR3 protein. The sample gives roughly 91,000 distinct CDR3 sequences, around 21% of which show up once; about 6.8% is in the top ten. Notes on the study in general: At tumor resection, ubiquitous expanded TCRs were detected in blood more often than later.

The sample in question was PBMCs, obtained at surgery. The receptor was derived from a male donor with early-stage non-small cell lung cancer. The rearrangement joins TRBV6-1 to TRBJ2-7; D unresolved. In nucleotides, the CDR3 is TGTGCCAGCAGGACCTACGAGCAGTACTTC. Protein: CASRTYEQYF.